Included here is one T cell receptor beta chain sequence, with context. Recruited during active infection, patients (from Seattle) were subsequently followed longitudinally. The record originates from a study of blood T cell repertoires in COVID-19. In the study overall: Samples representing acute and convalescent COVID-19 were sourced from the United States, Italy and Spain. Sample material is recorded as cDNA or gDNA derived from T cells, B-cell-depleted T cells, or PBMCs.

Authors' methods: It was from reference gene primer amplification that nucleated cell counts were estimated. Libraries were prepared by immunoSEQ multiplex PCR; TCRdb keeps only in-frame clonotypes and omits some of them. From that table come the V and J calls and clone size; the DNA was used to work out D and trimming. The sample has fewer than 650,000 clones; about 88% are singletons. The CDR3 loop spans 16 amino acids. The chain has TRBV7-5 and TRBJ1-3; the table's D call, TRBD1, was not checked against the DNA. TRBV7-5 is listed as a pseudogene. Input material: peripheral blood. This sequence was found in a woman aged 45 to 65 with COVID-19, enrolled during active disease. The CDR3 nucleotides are TGTGCCAGAATCTTTCCGCAGGGCTCCTCTGGAAACACCATATATTTT. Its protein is CARIFPQGSSGNTIYF.